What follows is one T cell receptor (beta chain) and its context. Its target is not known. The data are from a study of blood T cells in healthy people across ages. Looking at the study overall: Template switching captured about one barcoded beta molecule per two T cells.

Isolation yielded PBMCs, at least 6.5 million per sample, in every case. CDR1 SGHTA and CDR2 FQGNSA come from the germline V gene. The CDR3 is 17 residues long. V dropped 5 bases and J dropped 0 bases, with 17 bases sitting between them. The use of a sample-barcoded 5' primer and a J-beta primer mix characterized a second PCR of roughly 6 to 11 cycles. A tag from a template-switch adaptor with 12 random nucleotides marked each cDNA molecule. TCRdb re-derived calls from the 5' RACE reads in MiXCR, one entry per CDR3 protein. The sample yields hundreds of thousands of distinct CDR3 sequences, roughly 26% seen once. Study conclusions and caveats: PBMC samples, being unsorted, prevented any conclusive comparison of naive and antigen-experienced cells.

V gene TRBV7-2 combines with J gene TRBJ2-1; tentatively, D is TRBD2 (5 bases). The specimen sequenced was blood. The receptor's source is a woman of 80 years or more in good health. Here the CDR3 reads CASSARGRTHSYNEQFF. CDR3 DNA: TGTGCCAGCAGCGCCCGCGGTCGGACTCACTCCTACAATGAGCAGTTCTTC.